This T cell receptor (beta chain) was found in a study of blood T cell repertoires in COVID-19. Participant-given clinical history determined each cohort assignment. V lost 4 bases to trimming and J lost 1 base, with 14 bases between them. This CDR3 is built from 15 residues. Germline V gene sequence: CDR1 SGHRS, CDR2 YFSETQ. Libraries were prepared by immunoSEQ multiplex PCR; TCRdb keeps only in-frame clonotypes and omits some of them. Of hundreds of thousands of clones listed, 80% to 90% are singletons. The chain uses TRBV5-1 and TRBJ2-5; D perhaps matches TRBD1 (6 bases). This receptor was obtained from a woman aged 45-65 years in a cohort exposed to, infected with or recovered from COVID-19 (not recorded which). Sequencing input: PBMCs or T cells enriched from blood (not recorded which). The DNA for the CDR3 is TGCGCCAGCAGCCCGATGGGGGCAGGCCAAGAGACCCAGTACTTC. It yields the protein CASSPMGAGQETQYF.